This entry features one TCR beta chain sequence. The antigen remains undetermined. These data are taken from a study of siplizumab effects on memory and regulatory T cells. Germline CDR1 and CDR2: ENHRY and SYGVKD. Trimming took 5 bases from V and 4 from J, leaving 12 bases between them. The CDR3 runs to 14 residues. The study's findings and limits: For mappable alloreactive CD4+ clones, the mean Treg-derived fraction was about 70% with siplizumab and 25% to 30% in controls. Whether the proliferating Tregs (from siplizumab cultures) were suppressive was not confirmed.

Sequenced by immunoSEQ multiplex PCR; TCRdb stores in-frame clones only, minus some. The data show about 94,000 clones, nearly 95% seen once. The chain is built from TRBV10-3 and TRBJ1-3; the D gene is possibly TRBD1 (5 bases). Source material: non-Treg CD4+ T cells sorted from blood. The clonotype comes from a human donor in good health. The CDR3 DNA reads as TGTGCCATCAGTCCTCCGGGACTAGGAAACACCATATATTTT. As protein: CAISPPGLGNTIYF.